These 27 T cell receptor beta chains originate from one sample sequenced in a study of T cells in Graves' hyperthyroidism and ophthalmopathy. Amplification of TCR beta CDR3 regions used RNA as the template. HTBI primers were used for first-round RT-PCR of the TCR CDR3. Using its own MiXCR run on the multiplex PCR reads, TCRdb lists one record per CDR3 protein. The table includes 250,000 or so distinct CDR3 sequences, 13% to 15% detected once. The sample taken for sequencing was blood. Receptors originate from a woman between 40 and 55 years old with Graves' hyperthyroidism that later progressed to Graves' ophthalmopathy.

This clonotype was detected ten times or more. The chain carries TRBV30 and TRBJ2-1, with 7 bases identical to TRBD2. This CDR3 spans 14 amino acids. CDR1 is GTSNPN, CDR2 SVGIG, per germline (reference sequence). The V gene end was trimmed by 5 bases and the J gene end by 10 bases; junction bases not matched to a gene: 14. DNA for the CDR3: TGTGCCTGGTCGGGAGGTTGGAACAATAGGGAGCAGTTCTTC. Protein: CAWSGGWNNREQFF.

This clonotype showed up many times. The rearrangement links TRBV5-1 to TRBJ2-3, with TRBD2 matching 11 bases. This CDR3 has 17 residues. Trimming cost V 2 bases and J 3 bases; bases outside gene matches: 8. The germline CDR1 and CDR2 sequences are SGHRS and YFSETQ. This CDR3 is CASSLPSSGRRTDTQYF. Here the CDR3 DNA reads TGCGCCAGCAGCTTACCCTCTAGCGGGAGGAGAACAGATACGCAGTATTTT.

This clonotype has a count of ten or more. J is TRBJ1-2 and V is TRBV13; possibly TRBD1 for D (5 bases). V lost 2 bases, J lost 8 bases, and 12 bases lay in between. This CDR3 comprises 13 residues. Germline CDR1 and CDR2: PRHDT and FYEKMQ (reference sequence). For the CDR3, the DNA is TGTGCCAGCAGCTTAATCTTGGGGCTCGGCTACACCTTC. Amino acid sequence: CASSLILGLGYTF.

Worth noting for this clonotype: At one of its ends the junction is not consistent with the germline gene, which may arise from a read error. This rearrangement joins TRBV7-2 to TRBJ2-3; 7 nucleotides align to TRBD2. The CDR3 covers 16 residues. The germline V gene has CDR1 SGHTA and CDR2 FQGNSA. In DNA form, the CDR3 reads TGTTCCAGCAGCGGGGAGATCCTTCCAGGCACAGATACGCAGTATTTT. It is translated as CSSSGEILPGTDTQYF.

Only one count was recorded for this clonotype. J is TRBJ1-2 and V is TRBV15; 7 bases agree with TRBD1. Germline V gene sequence: CDR1 LNHNV, CDR2 YYDKDF (reference sequence). The V segment lost 1 base and the J segment 4 bases; nucleotides outside the gene matches: 6. CDR3 length: 15 residues. CDR3 sequence: CATSRVGGQSYGYTF. Written as DNA, the CDR3 is TGTGCCACCAGCAGAGTTGGGGGACAGTCCTATGGCTACACCTTC.

V and J are TRBV18 and TRBJ1-1, with unresolved D. Per germline, CDR1 KGHSH and CDR2 LQKENI. This CDR3 spans 17 amino acids. Trimming cost V 0 bases and J 0 bases, with 14 bases left between them. CDR3 amino acids: CASSPPFGIGMNTEAFF. The CDR3 DNA follows: TGTGCCAGCTCACCACCATTCGGTATCGGGATGAACACTGAAGCTTTCTTT.

Many counts were recorded for this clonotype. The chain couples TRBV5-1 to TRBJ2-4; D unresolved. Looked up from germline, CDR1 is SGHRS and CDR2 is YFSETQ. The CDR3 spans 12 residues. V was clipped by 0 bases and J by 8 bases, with 6 bases between them. The CDR3 sequence is CASSLERDIQYF. For the CDR3, the DNA is TGCGCCAGCAGCTTGGAACGCGACATTCAGTACTTC.

This clonotype came up many times. The J gene is TRBJ1-1, the V gene TRBV11-2, with D unresolved. The CDR3 extends over 14 amino acids. Deletions cut 5 bases from V and 1 base from J, with 11 bases between. Germline loops: CDR1 SGHAT, CDR2 FQNNGV. The CDR3, as DNA: TGTGCCAGCAGCCCTCGACGGGGGAACACTGAAGCTTTCTTT. Its protein is CASSPRRGNTEAFF.

The chain links TRBV4-1 to TRBJ2-3, with a tentative D call TRBD2 (5 bases). Germline lookup yields CDR1 MGHRA and CDR2 YSYEKL. V gave up 2 bases and J gave up 6 bases, with 12 bases separating them. The CDR3 consists of 14 residues. In nucleotides, the CDR3 is TGCGCCAGCAGCCAACAAACTAGTCGCGATACGCAGTATTTT. Its translation: CASSQQTSRDTQYF.

This chain uses TRBV28 with TRBJ2-3, with D unclear. Trimming cost V 2 bases and J 2 bases, with 20 bases left between them. The length of the CDR3 is 18 residues. Germline lookup yields CDR1 MDHEN and CDR2 SYDVKM. The CDR3 DNA reads TGTGCCAGCAGTTTAATCTCTTCCGCCAATCTTCTCACAGATACGCAGTATTTT. Translation: CASSLISSANLLTDTQYF.

This clonotype has ten or more counts. The chain recombines TRBV10-3 with TRBJ1-1, with a tentative D call TRBD1 (5 bases). The CDR3 runs 21 residues. Trimming pared 0 bases from V and 7 bases from J, leaving 33 bases between. The germline V gene has CDR1 ENHRY and CDR2 SYGVKD. CDR3 bases: TGTGCCATCAGTGAGTCTTTCGCCCTTATCTCAGGGACCCTCAGGTTCGGTGAAGCTTTCTTT. Its protein product is CAISESFALISGTLRFGEAFF.

The sample holds many counts of this clonotype. The rearrangement links TRBV28 to TRBJ2-1, with a possible D match to TRBD2 (6 bases). The CDR3 runs to 13 residues. In germline, CDR1 is MDHEN, CDR2 SYDVKM. V lost 6 bases to trimming and J lost 6 bases, with 12 bases between them. CDR3 region: CASRSGVVNEQFF. DNA for the CDR3: TGTGCCAGCAGGTCGGGGGTTGTCAATGAGCAGTTCTTC.

This clonotype was observed at least ten times. The chain recombines TRBV10-2 with TRBJ2-3; TRBD2 matches 11 bases. The V gene end was trimmed by 1 base and the J gene end by 0 bases; junction bases not matched to a gene: 3. Germline V gene data show CDR1 as WSHSY and CDR2 as SAAADI. This CDR3 comprises 17 residues. This CDR3 is CASSEWGLAVSTDTQYF. DNA of the CDR3: TGCGCCAGCAGTGAGTGGGGACTAGCGGTTAGCACAGATACGCAGTATTTT.

This clonotype was seen many times. V is TRBV7-3 and J is TRBJ2-5; D is uncertain. Trimming removed 3 bases from V and 2 bases from J, with 13 bases in between. The CDR3 loop spans 15 amino acids. Germline V gene data show CDR1 as SGHTA and CDR2 as FQGTGA. CDR3: CASSFRPTLQETQYF. In DNA, the CDR3 is TGTGCCAGCAGCTTTAGACCGACTCTACAAGAGACCCAGTACTTC.

The chain joins TRBV6-2 or TRBV6-3 to TRBJ1-1, with D unresolved. Trimming took 1 base from V and 4 from J, leaving 13 bases between them. Per the germline V gene, CDR1 is MNHEY and CDR2 is SVGEGT. The CDR3 contains 15 residues. The CDR3 reads CASSYFSRAGTEAFF. CDR3 sequence (DNA): TGTGCCAGCAGTTACTTTTCGCGGGCAGGCACTGAAGCTTTCTTT.

This clonotype was recorded at least ten times. J is TRBJ2-1 and V is TRBV5-6, with D unclear. The CDR3 consists of 16 residues. From germline, CDR1 is SGHDT and CDR2 YYEEEE. Deletions cut 2 bases from V and 3 bases from J, with 15 bases between. CDR3 DNA sequence: TGTGCCAGCAGCTTAGTTAGATCTACCTTCTACAATGAGCAGTTCTTC. This encodes CASSLVRSTFYNEQFF.

The rearrangement links TRBV28 to TRBJ2-7; 12 bases map to TRBD2. CDR3 length: 16 residues. The V and J ends lost 6 bases and 3 bases, in that order; junction bases with no gene match: 9. The germline CDR1 and CDR2 sequences are MDHEN and SYDVKM. The chain's CDR3 is CASRLRLAGGGYEQYF. CDR3 sequence (DNA): TGTGCCAGCAGACTTAGGCTAGCGGGAGGGGGCTACGAGCAGTACTTC.

This clonotype occurred once. The V call is TRBV6-2 or TRBV6-3, the J call TRBJ2-5; D possibly corresponds to TRBD2 (5 bases). V lost 2 bases to trimming and J lost 5 bases, with 18 bases between them. Germline assignment: CDR1 MNHEY and CDR2 SVGEGT. The CDR3 is 16 residues long. CDR3: CASSYGLSGGGETQYF. The DNA for the CDR3 is TGTGCCAGCAGTTACGGTTTGAGTGGAGGTGGCGAGACCCAGTACTTC.

The sample holds many counts of this clonotype. This chain uses TRBV7-9 with TRBJ2-3; unclear D gene. The germline CDR1 and CDR2 sequences are SEHNR and FQNEAQ (reference sequence). V lost 1 base and J 4 bases, leaving 3 bases between the germline ends. This CDR3 is 12 amino acids long. The CDR3 reads CASSLDSDTQYF. The DNA of the CDR3 is TGTGCCAGCAGCTTAGACTCAGATACGCAGTATTTT. The variable domain in full, with the rest retrieved from reference TRBV7-9 and TRBJ2-3, is DTGVSQNPRHKITKRGQNVTFRCDPISEHNRLYWYRQTLGQGPEFLTYFQNEAQLEKSRLLSDRFSAERPKGSFSTLEIQRTEQGDSAMYLCASSLDSDTQYFGPGTRLTVL.

This clonotype was recorded many times. The V gene is TRBV2, the J gene TRBJ2-7; the D is unclear. V was cut by 1 base and J by 0 bases, with 10 bases left in between. CDR1 is SNHLY and CDR2 is FYNNEI in the germline V gene. The CDR3 length is 15 residues. The CDR3 nucleotides are TGTGCCAGCAGTGAAGTGATCCGAAACTCCTACGAGCAGTACTTC. Residues: CASSEVIRNSYEQYF.

This clonotype has at least ten counts. The chain is built from TRBV28 and TRBJ2-1; 7 nucleotides align to TRBD2. The V and J ends lost 6 bases and 3 bases, in that order; junction bases with no gene match: 8. The germline V gene encodes CDR1 MDHEN and CDR2 SYDVKM. The CDR3 is 15 amino acids. The CDR3 loop is CASSSSGTNYNEQFF. CDR3 in DNA: TGTGCCAGCAGCTCTAGCGGAACGAACTACAATGAGCAGTTCTTC.

With regard to this clonotype: Since a much larger clone is just one base distant, this may be a read error. This chain links TRBV14 with TRBJ2-5; 10 bases align to TRBD1. V trimming: 3 bases; J trimming: 5 bases; junction bases outside the gene matches: 9. Germline CDR1 SGHDN, CDR2 FVKESK. This CDR3 spans 16 amino acids. In nucleotides, the CDR3 is TGTGCCAGCAGCCACCTGGGACAGGGGACGAGGGAGACCCAGTACTTC. It translates to CASSHLGQGTRETQYF. Supplemented by reference TRBV14 and TRBJ2-5, the full variable domain reads EAGVTQFPSHSVIEKGQTVTLRCDPISGHDNLYWYRRVMGKEIKFLLHFVKESKQDESGMPNNRFLAERTGGTYSTLKVQPAELEDSGVYFCASSHLGQGTRETQYFGPGTRLLVL.

This clonotype was seen ten or more times. The gene calls are TRBV9 and TRBJ2-1; 7 bases are a match to TRBD1. Germline trimming cut 0 bases from V and 5 bases from J; bases unmatched to any gene: 5. Germline CDR1 reads SGDLS; CDR2 reads YYNGEE. The CDR3 is 15 amino acids. CDR3 sequence reads: CASSVEGDSDNEQFF. CDR3 bases: TGTGCCAGCAGCGTAGAGGGGGACAGTGACAATGAGCAGTTCTTC. The full variable domain, its missing parts supplied by reference TRBV9 and TRBJ2-1, is DSGVTQTPKHLITATGQRVTLRCSPRSGDLSVYWYQQSLDQGLQFLIQYYNGEERAKGNILERFSAQQFPDLHSELNLSSLELGDSALYFCASSVEGDSDNEQFFGPGTRLTVL.

This clonotype was picked up many times. V is TRBV28 and J is TRBJ2-5, with 7 nucleotides matching TRBD2. Germline V CDR1 and CDR2: MDHEN, SYDVKM. The CDR3 runs 14 residues. With V trimmed by 3 bases and J by 5 bases, 6 bases remained unmatched. The CDR3, as DNA: TGTGCCAGCAGTTTCTCAGGGAGGGTTGAGACCCAGTACTTC. Translation: CASSFSGRVETQYF.

In this sample, this clonotype turned up many times. V and J are TRBV11-3 and TRBJ2-1, with D possibly TRBD2 on 5 matching bases. From germline, CDR1 is SGHNT and CDR2 YENEEA. The V and J ends lost 1 base and 6 bases respectively, with 10 bases between them. This CDR3 region has 14 residues. CDR3 sequence (DNA): TGTGCCAGCAGCTTAGGTCCTAGCAGCAATGAGCAGTTCTTC. It translates to CASSLGPSSNEQFF.

The rearrangement links TRBV4-1 to TRBJ2-1, with 10 bases fitting TRBD2. The V segment lost 0 bases and the J segment 11 bases; nucleotides outside the gene matches: 16. Germline V gene sequence: CDR1 MGHRA, CDR2 YSYEKL. The CDR3 contains 18 residues. The CDR3 nucleotides read TGCGCCAGCAGCCAAGAGGCAGGAGGAGTAGCGGGAGGATATAAGCAGTTCTTC. This codes for CASSQEAGGVAGGYKQFF.

This clonotype has a count of ten or more. The CDR3 loop reads CASSLGQGALGNTIYF. The DNA of the CDR3 is TGTGCCAGCTCGCTGGGACAGGGGGCGCTTGGAAACACCATATATTTT. The chain has TRBV18 and TRBJ1-3, with 12 bases aligning to TRBD1. The CDR3 is made up of 16 amino acids. Germline values: CDR1 KGHSH, CDR2 LQKENI. V shed 6 bases, J shed 3 bases, and the junction held 6 bases outside the gene matches.